These 22 T cell receptor beta chains originate from one sample sequenced in a study of shared clonotypes between healthy human individuals (dated by TCRdb to between 2020 and 2021). Receptor amplification or capture employed the immunoSEQ multiplex PCR assay. In its TCRdb copy, this immuneACCESS table keeps in-frame sequences only and misses some clones. Where compared with another copy, unresolved V genes explain less than half of these, and the others have no known cause. Within this sample are under 600,000 clones, with approximately 95% of them counted one time only. The ten largest clones represent around 0.066% of the sample. Specimen: naive CD4+ T cells sorted from blood. This specimen's cell subset or site label, interpreted: CD45RA+ positively selected. Receptors were obtained from a young woman in good health.

This rearrangement joins TRBV7-9 to TRBJ2-7; 11 bases are a match to TRBD2. Trimming took 10 bases from V and 0 from J; bases not matched to a gene: 5. Germline V gene sequence: CDR1 SEHNR, CDR2 FQNEAQ (reference sequence). The CDR3 is 14 amino acids. CDR3 nucleotides: TGTGCCACTGAACTAGCGGGGGCCTCCTACGAGCAGTACTTC. It codes for CATELAGASYEQYF.

J is TRBJ1-1 and V is TRBV27; D ambiguous. With 4 bases removed from V and 1 base from J, the gap between germline ends came to 16 bases. This CDR3 has 16 amino acids. CDR1 and CDR2 from the germline V gene are MNHEY and SMNVEV (reference sequence). CDR3 nucleotide sequence: TGTGCCAGCAGTTCCATTCCGGGAGCCGGGAACACTGAAGCTTTCTTT. Translated: CASSSIPGAGNTEAFF.

This clone was counted a single time. This rearrangement joins TRBV11-2 to TRBJ1-1, with TRBD1 identical over 8 bases. This CDR3 is 13 amino acids long. Per the germline V gene, CDR1 is SGHAT and CDR2 is FQNNGV. V shed 5 bases, J shed 4 bases, and the junction held 3 bases outside the gene matches. Written as DNA, the CDR3 is TGTGCCAGCAGCGTACAGGGGGGCACTGAAGCTTTCTTT. The encoded protein is CASSVQGGTEAFF.

The chain is built from TRBV18 and TRBJ2-7; tentative D call: TRBD1 (6 bases). CDR3 length equals 14 residues. Trimming removed 4 bases at V and 3 bases at J, with 13 bases between. Per germline, CDR1 KGHSH and CDR2 LQKENI. CDR3 sequence reads: CASSLGQINYEQYF. CDR3 coding DNA: TGTGCCAGCTCACTCGGACAGATAAACTACGAGCAGTACTTC.

The rearrangement links TRBV5-1 to TRBJ2-1, with 7 bases identical to TRBD1. The CDR3 has 18 amino acids. Germline loops: CDR1 SGHRS, CDR2 YFSETQ. V shed 4 bases, J shed 8 bases, and the junction held 21 bases outside the gene matches. The DNA of the CDR3 is TGCGCCAGCAGCGCCTGGCAGGACAGGCCAAAGGGCTCGGATGAGCAGTTCTTC. Translated, it gives CASSAWQDRPKGSDEQFF.

This chain joins TRBV11-3 and TRBJ2-7, with 7 bases fitting TRBD1. With V trimmed by 0 bases and J by 9 bases, 11 bases remained unmatched. Germline V lookup: CDR1 SGHNT, CDR2 YENEEA. This CDR3 region has 15 residues. The CDR3 DNA follows: TGTGCCAGCAGCTTAGACGGGACAGCCGAGGGACGGCAGTACTTC. As protein: CASSLDGTAEGRQYF. Drawing the rest from reference TRBV11-3 and TRBJ2-7, the complete variable domain is EAGVVQSPRYKIIEKKQPVAFWCNPISGHNTLYWYLQNLGQGPELLIRYENEEAVDDSQLPKDRFSAERLKGVDSTLKIQPAELGDSAVYLCASSLDGTAEGRQYFGPGTRLTVT.

V is TRBV5-1 and J is TRBJ2-2, with 7 bases that match TRBD1. Germline V lookup: CDR1 SGHRS, CDR2 YFSETQ. The CDR3 length is 15 residues. The J segment lost 4 bases and the V segment lost 0 bases, leaving 3 bases of the junction unmatched. The CDR3 spells CASSLVPGGTGELFF. Written as DNA, the CDR3 is TGCGCCAGCAGCTTGGTTCCAGGGGGCACCGGGGAGCTGTTTTTT.

The chain has TRBV5-1 and TRBJ1-2, with a possible D match to TRBD1 (6 bases). The CDR3 consists of 13 residues. Germline V gives CDR1 SGHRS, CDR2 YFSETQ. V shed 4 bases and J shed 3 bases, with 10 bases lying between them. CDR3 amino acids: CASSIRQDYGYTF. The CDR3 bases are TGCGCCAGCAGCATTAGACAGGACTATGGCTACACCTTC.

The chain recombines TRBV15 with TRBJ2-5; 7 bases are a match to TRBD2. Germline trimming cut 4 bases from V and 5 bases from J; bases unmatched to any gene: 7. Germline V CDR1 and CDR2: LNHNV, YYDKDF (reference sequence). The CDR3 consists of 14 residues. The CDR3 nucleotides are TGTGCCACCAGCATGGCCGGGGGGTATGAGACCCAGTACTTC. Its translation is CATSMAGGYETQYF.

This clone has just one count. This chain links TRBV28 with TRBJ2-1; the match to TRBD2 covers 10 bases. The V and J ends lost 4 bases and 4 bases, in that order; junction bases with no gene match: 4. From germline, CDR1 is MDHEN and CDR2 SYDVKM. The CDR3 has 15 residues. The DNA for the CDR3 is TGTGCCAGCAGTTCCGGACTAGCGGCTTACAATGAGCAGTTCTTC. It specifies CASSSGLAAYNEQFF.

The V and J genes are TRBV28 and TRBJ2-1, with 7 positions matching TRBD2. Trimming cost V 10 bases and J 3 bases; bases outside gene matches: 6. This CDR3 has 13 residues. Germline values: CDR1 MDHEN, CDR2 SYDVKM. The CDR3: CATKGGLYNEQFF. CDR3 nucleotides: TGTGCCACAAAGGGAGGGCTCTACAATGAGCAGTTCTTC.

The V gene is TRBV6-5, the J gene TRBJ1-1, with D unclear. Trimming removed 0 bases from V and 0 bases from J, with 8 bases in between. The CDR3 runs 15 residues. Germline lookup yields CDR1 MNHEY and CDR2 SVGAGI. The CDR3 coding sequence is TGTGCCAGCAGTTACTCCGGAGGGCTGAACACTGAAGCTTTCTTT. This sequence encodes CASSYSGGLNTEAFF.

The chain is built from TRBV27 and TRBJ1-2; D is undetermined. The CDR3 totals 13 residues. Per the germline V gene, CDR1 is MNHEY and CDR2 is SMNVEV (reference sequence). Trimming stripped 2 bases from V and 8 bases from J, with 12 bases between. CDR3 bases: TGTGCCAGCAGTTTAACCCCGAGGACGGGCTACACCTTC. Encoded protein: CASSLTPRTGYTF.

This clone is a singleton in its sample. The chain is built from TRBV9 and TRBJ1-3; TRBD1 is a possible D gene (5 bases). The CDR3 is 15 residues long. V lost 6 bases and J lost 0, with 13 bases in between. Germline CDR1 is SGDLS and CDR2 is YYNGEE. CDR3 nucleotide sequence: TGTGCCAGCACCCGGGACTCGAGCTCTGGAAACACCATATATTTT. Its translation: CASTRDSSSGNTIYF.

The CDR3 DNA reads TGTGCCAGCAGCTTGGGCGCAGGGGCTGAAGGCACTGAAGCTTTCTTT. Protein sequence: CASSLGAGAEGTEAFF. This chain links TRBV7-9 with TRBJ1-1, with a weak D call TRBD1 (6 bases). The V and J ends lost 3 bases and 4 bases respectively, with 18 bases between them. CDR1 and CDR2 (germline): SEHNR, FQNEAQ (reference sequence). The CDR3 length is 16 residues.

V is TRBV5-1 and J is TRBJ2-1; 11 nucleotides align to TRBD2. V dropped 4 bases and J dropped 2; count of bases not matched to a gene: 5. CDR1 is SGHRS and CDR2 is YFSETQ in the germline V gene. The CDR3 sequence is 16 residues long. In DNA form, the CDR3 reads TGCGCCAGCAGCCCTCCGGGACTAGCGGCCTACAATGAGCAGTTCTTC. Its protein product is CASSPPGLAAYNEQFF.

The chain joins TRBV5-1 to TRBJ1-1; D remains ambiguous. The V end lost 0 bases, the J end lost 4 bases, and 7 bases lay between the germline ends. Germline V gene lookup returns CDR1 SGHRS and CDR2 YFSETQ. There are 13 residues in the CDR3. In DNA, the CDR3 is TGCGCCAGCAGCTTGGCCGTGGGCACTGAAGCTTTCTTT. Its translation is CASSLAVGTEAFF.

J is TRBJ2-2 and V is TRBV2; possibly TRBD1 for D (5 bases). Between the trimmed V and J ends, which lost 4 bases and 0 bases, there was a span of 9 bases. The CDR3 sequence is 15 residues long. The germline V gene encodes CDR1 SNHLY and CDR2 FYNNEI. CDR3 in amino acids: CASSVQGSNTGELFF. Here the CDR3 DNA reads TGTGCCAGCAGTGTTCAGGGATCGAACACCGGGGAGCTGTTTTTT.

This chain joins TRBV23-1 and TRBJ1-4; 12 bases agree with TRBD1. TRBV23-1 belongs to the ORF category, with a function that is uncertain. Trimming took 3 bases from V and 3 from J; bases not matched to a gene: 8. The CDR3 runs to 18 residues. The CDR3 spells CASSHSGTGGSANEKLFF. CDR3 in DNA: TGCGCCAGCAGTCACTCCGGGACAGGGGGCTCGGCTAATGAAAAACTGTTTTTT.

J is TRBJ1-1 and V is TRBV20-1, with unresolved D. The CDR3 loop spans 11 amino acids. Germline CDR1 and CDR2: DFQATT and SNEGSKA (reference sequence). V was trimmed by 5 bases and J by 11 bases, leaving 15 bases between them. CDR3 residues: CSAGLRNVAFF. CDR3 sequence (DNA): TGCAGTGCTGGCCTGAGGAACGTCGCTTTCTTT.

The rearrangement links TRBV19 to TRBJ1-5, with TRBD1 matching 8 bases. The CDR3 loop spans 14 amino acids. Germline lookup yields CDR1 LNHDA and CDR2 SQIVND (reference sequence). J was trimmed by 6 bases and V by 3 bases; bases with no gene match: 4. The CDR3 here is CASSMTGESQPQHF. Here the CDR3 DNA reads TGTGCCAGTAGTATGACAGGGGAGAGTCAGCCCCAGCATTTT.

The J gene is TRBJ2-7, the V gene TRBV10-3, with TRBD2 as a possible D gene (5 bases). V lost 3 bases, J lost 4 bases, and 13 bases lay in between. CDR3 length: 14 residues. CDR1 ENHRY and CDR2 SYGVKD come from the germline V gene. CDR3 DNA: TGTGCCATCAGTGAAGGACTGATGCCTTACGAGCAGTACTTC. Its translation: CAISEGLMPYEQYF.